This T cell receptor (beta chain) came from a study of blood T cell repertoires in COVID-19. Study-wide background: T cells, B-cell-depleted T cells, or PBMCs supplied cDNA or gDNA.

Under the authors' procedure: How many nucleated cells were present was estimated from reference gene primer amplification. Produced via immunoSEQ multiplex PCR; TCRdb's table is partial and in-frame only. Clonal size and the V and J genes are those of that table, whereas D and trimming came from the DNA. The sample yields roughly 260,000 clones, 91% seen once. Participant ages covered 18 to 89 years across 24 US areas. Donors were grouped by their self-reported clinical history. V lost 4 bases to trimming and J lost 6 bases; unmatched junction nucleotides: 5. Germline V gene data show CDR1 as LGHNA and CDR2 as YSLEER. The CDR3 is 14 amino acids.

The receptor was derived from a human donor in a cohort exposed to, infected with or recovered from COVID-19 (not recorded which). The donor label of this sample is uncertain. The sequenced material came from PBMCs or T cells enriched from blood (not recorded which). The chain joins TRBV4-3 to TRBJ1-1; 10 bases are shared with TRBD1. CDR3 loop: CASSPRQGAAEAFF. The CDR3 nucleotides read TGCGCCAGCAGCCCTCGACAGGGGGCCGCTGAAGCTTTCTTT.